Below are 10 T cell receptor beta chains sequenced from a single sample in a study of cytomegalovirus exposure and HLA in healthy donors. The PCR ran on 60 Vbeta and 13 Jbeta primers. Profiled with immunoSEQ multiplex PCR; TCRdb holds only in-frame clones, not every one. The table lists 60,000 or so clones, roughly 80% of them singletons. Sequencing input: PBMCs. Source of these receptors: a woman aged 40 to 49 in good health and CMV-seropositive.

The chain recombines TRBV11-2 with TRBJ2-5; 9 nucleotides align to TRBD2. Near its end, the DNA agrees better with TRBJ2-7, so the J call may be wrong. The CDR3 length is 16 residues. Germline CDR1 and CDR2: SGHAT and FQNNGV. DNA of the CDR3: TGTGCCAGCACCACGCCCCCGGGACTAGCCTGGAACGAGCAGTACTTC. This sequence encodes CASTTPPGLAWNEQYF.

The rearrangement links TRBV5-4 to TRBJ2-7; 10 positions match TRBD1. With V trimmed by 4 bases and J by 4 bases, 8 bases remained unmatched. Germline lookup yields CDR1 SGHNT and CDR2 YYREEE (reference sequence). The CDR3 runs 15 residues. The CDR3 protein is CASSPRTGGRYEQYF. The CDR3 DNA is TGTGCCAGCAGCCCGCGGACAGGGGGGAGGTACGAGCAGTACTTC.

The chain couples TRBV27 to TRBJ1-2, with D possibly being TRBD1 (6 bases). The CDR3 covers 15 residues. V was shortened by 5 bases and J by 2 bases, with 15 bases between the two germline ends. Germline V gene sequence: CDR1 MNHEY, CDR2 SMNVEV (reference sequence). The CDR3 region is CASSQPGGPNYGYTF. DNA for the CDR3: TGTGCCAGCAGTCAGCCGGGGGGCCCGAACTATGGCTACACCTTC.

V and J are TRBV10-3 and TRBJ2-5; 9 bases map to TRBD1. CDR1 and CDR2 from the germline V gene are ENHRY and SYGVKD. The CDR3 covers 14 residues. The V segment lost 7 bases and the J segment 3 bases; nucleotides outside the gene matches: 6. CDR3 sequence reads: CAINATGGEETQYF. CDR3 nucleotide sequence: TGTGCCATCAATGCTACAGGGGGCGAAGAGACCCAGTACTTC.

The count of this clone is one. The genes are TRBV30 and TRBJ1-2, with D unresolved. Germline V gives CDR1 GTSNPN, CDR2 SVGIG (reference sequence). CDR3 size: 15 residues. Trimming cost V 4 bases and J 0 bases, with 15 bases left between them. The CDR3: CAWTHWQFPNYGYTF. The CDR3 bases are TGTGCCTGGACTCATTGGCAGTTTCCTAACTATGGCTACACCTTC.

The rearrangement links TRBV2 to TRBJ1-1; TRBD1 might be the D (5 bases). This CDR3 region has 13 residues. Germline values: CDR1 SNHLY, CDR2 FYNNEI. Trimming shortened V by 5 bases and J by 6 bases, and 13 bases separated the two germline ends. The CDR3 sequence: CASSLFREAEAFF. The CDR3, as DNA: TGTGCCAGCAGTTTATTCAGGGAAGCTGAAGCTTTCTTT.

The chain joins TRBV2 to TRBJ2-7; 8 nucleotides agree with TRBD1. Trimming took 6 bases from V and 4 from J; bases not matched to a gene: 8. There are 14 residues in the CDR3. The germline V gene encodes CDR1 SNHLY and CDR2 FYNNEI. The CDR3 here is CASSPRTGPYEQYF. The CDR3 DNA reads as TGTGCCAGCAGCCCCCGGACAGGGCCATACGAGCAGTACTTC. Combining the CDR3 with reference TRBV2 and TRBJ2-7 gives the whole variable domain EPEVTQTPSHQVTQMGQEVILRCVPISNHLYFYWYRQILGQKVEFLVSFYNNEISEKSEIFDDQFSVERPDGSNFTLKIRSTKLEDSAMYFCASSPRTGPYEQYFGPGTRLTVT.

The genes are TRBV11-2 and TRBJ1-1; D gene unclear. Germline V gene lookup returns CDR1 SGHAT and CDR2 FQNNGV. The length of the CDR3 is 16 residues. V was clipped by 0 bases and J by 1 base, with 12 bases between them. The CDR3 protein is CASSLDLYGRNTEAFF. The CDR3, as DNA: TGTGCCAGCAGCTTAGACCTTTATGGCAGGAACACTGAAGCTTTCTTT.

This clone occurred once. The chain recombines TRBV27 with TRBJ1-1; D not resolved. This CDR3 spans 12 amino acids. V lost 9 bases, J lost 0 bases, and 8 bases lay in between. CDR1 and CDR2 (germline): MNHEY, SMNVEV (reference sequence). The CDR3 protein is CASNGMNTEAFF. The DNA for the CDR3 is TGTGCCAGTAACGGGATGAACACTGAAGCTTTCTTT.

This clone has a handful of counts. The CDR3 DNA follows: TGTGCCAGCAGTTTAATAGCGGGGGGGCGGGTCACAGATACGCAGTATTTT. This encodes CASSLIAGGRVTDTQYF. This chain joins TRBV7-2 and TRBJ2-3, with 11 nucleotides matching TRBD2. The CDR3 is 17 amino acids. V gave up 6 bases and J gave up 2 bases; unmatched junction bases: 10. Germline-derived CDR1 and CDR2 are SGHTA and FQGNSA.